A single sample is the source of the 29 T cell receptor beta chains below, sequenced in a study of beta chain features in type 1 diabetes. Regarding the study as a whole: Moderate but significant shortening of TCRB CDR3s was recorded in all four CD4+ subsets from Type 1 diabetes patients.

Which antigens these TCRs recognize remains unknown. Expressed TCRB transcripts were sequenced after all isolated RNA was converted to cDNA. The method was immunoSEQ multiplex PCR; TCRdb's version includes in-frame clones alone and lacks a portion of them. The table includes over 40,000 clones, 60% to 75% detected once. Sequences were obtained from Tregs from blood. All receptors come from a young man with type 1 diabetes. Some clones in this sample may be carry-over from other donors' samples.

V is TRBV11-2 and J is TRBJ1-3; D gene unclear. Germline values: CDR1 SGHAT, CDR2 FQNNGV. Trimming shortened V by 6 bases and J by 0 bases, and 9 bases separated the two germline ends. The CDR3 covers 14 residues. The CDR3 nucleotides read TGTGCCAGCAGTCAGGCCTACTCTGGAAACACCATATATTTT. Its translation is CASSQAYSGNTIYF.

This clone occurred a few times. This rearrangement joins TRBV27 to TRBJ2-3; D may be TRBD1 (8 bases). This CDR3 region has 17 residues. The germline gives CDR1 MNHEY, CDR2 SMNVEV (reference sequence). V gave up 5 bases and J gave up 1 base, with 19 bases separating them. The CDR3 loop is CASSPTGGGSGTDTQYF. The CDR3 nucleotides read TGTGCCAGCAGTCCCACAGGGGGGGGCAGCGGCACAGATACGCAGTATTTT.

This clone has more than one count but fewer than ten. The chain carries TRBV11-2 and TRBJ2-5; TRBD1 aligns across 7 bases. V shed 2 bases, J shed 5 bases, and the junction held 2 bases outside the gene matches. The CDR3 has 13 residues. The V gene's germline CDR1 is SGHAT and CDR2 FQNNGV. The CDR3 here is CASSLRGLETQYF. The CDR3 coding sequence is TGTGCCAGCAGCTTAAGGGGGCTGGAGACCCAGTACTTC.

The V call is TRBV7-2, the J call TRBJ2-7; 9 bases agree with TRBD1. The CDR3 is 14 residues long. Germline lookup yields CDR1 SGHTA and CDR2 FQGNSA. J was trimmed by 2 bases and V by 5 bases; bases with no gene match: 4. The CDR3 region is CASSRGDRAYEQYF. In DNA, the CDR3 is TGTGCCAGCAGCAGGGGGGACAGGGCCTACGAGCAGTACTTC.

The rearrangement uses TRBV7-6 and TRBJ2-2, with 9 bases aligning to TRBD2. Unmatched junction bases numbered 11, after V lost 1 base and J lost 5 bases. The germline V gene encodes CDR1 SGHVS and CDR2 FNYEAQ. CDR3 length: 18 residues. CDR3 sequence reads: CASSLGPAGGRVTGELFF. CDR3 nucleotide sequence: TGTGCCAGCAGCTTAGGCCCAGCGGGGGGCCGGGTGACCGGGGAGCTGTTTTTT.

The chain combines TRBV5-1 with TRBJ2-1, with D maybe TRBD2 (7 bases). The germline V and J ends were trimmed by 4 bases and 9 bases, with 14 bases remaining between them. In germline, CDR1 is SGHRS, CDR2 YFSETQ. CDR3 length: 13 amino acids. The CDR3: CASSQVGGGEQFF. The CDR3 nucleotides read TGCGCCAGCAGCCAGGTAGGGGGGGGTGAGCAGTTCTTC.

V gene TRBV28 combines with J gene TRBJ1-1; TRBD1 agrees at 8 bases. The CDR3 is made up of 16 amino acids. CDR1 is MDHEN and CDR2 is SYDVKM in the germline V gene. The V and J ends lost 8 bases and 0 bases, in that order; junction bases with no gene match: 11. CDR3 loop: CASQKGRGRLNTEAFF. The CDR3 DNA reads TGTGCCAGCCAAAAGGGCAGGGGGCGGTTGAACACTGAAGCTTTCTTT.

This chain uses TRBV27 with TRBJ2-7, with 8 bases matching TRBD1. The germline gives CDR1 MNHEY, CDR2 SMNVEV (reference sequence). This CDR3 contains 13 residues. Trimming took 3 bases from V and 3 from J; bases not matched to a gene: 1. The CDR3 here is CASSFDRGYEQYF. In nucleotides, the CDR3 is TGTGCCAGCAGTTTCGACAGGGGCTACGAGCAGTACTTC.

The rearrangement joins TRBV2 to TRBJ1-5; perhaps TRBD1 as D (6 bases). The CDR3 is 12 amino acids. Germline-derived CDR1 and CDR2 are SNHLY and FYNNEI. Trimming shortened V by 5 bases and J by 11 bases, and 13 bases separated the two germline ends. CDR3 DNA sequence: TGTGCCAGCAGTCAGGGGTCCCCGTCCCAGCATTTT. Amino acid sequence: CASSQGSPSQHF.

This chain connects TRBV5-1 to TRBJ2-5; 9 nucleotides match TRBD2. The ends lost 0 bases at V and 0 bases at J; junction bases unmatched: 9. CDR3 size: 18 residues. Per the germline V gene, CDR1 is SGHRS and CDR2 is YFSETQ. The CDR3 nucleotides are TGCGCCAGCAGCTTGGTTCGGCTAGCGGGGACGTACCAAGAGACCCAGTACTTC. It translates to CASSLVRLAGTYQETQYF.

V gene TRBV14 combines with J gene TRBJ2-3, with 10 nucleotides matching TRBD2. V shed 10 bases, J shed 0 bases, and the junction held 7 bases outside the gene matches. CDR3 size: 15 residues. Germline V gives CDR1 SGHDN, CDR2 FVKESK. CDR3 sequence (DNA): TGTGCCACCTCCATACTAGCGGGGAGCACAGATACGCAGTATTTT. Translating it yields CATSILAGSTDTQYF.

The genes are TRBV13 and TRBJ2-7; D may be TRBD1 (5 bases). The CDR3 loop spans 11 amino acids. Deletions cut 5 bases from V and 12 bases from J, with 14 bases between. CDR1 is PRHDT and CDR2 is FYEKMQ in the germline V gene (reference sequence). CDR3 sequence (DNA): TGTGCCAGCAGCCAGGGCCACCGCAGGTACTTC. Encoded protein: CASSQGHRRYF.

The genes are TRBV2 and TRBJ1-2; D not resolved. Trimming took off 6 bases at V and 2 bases at J, with 4 bases between the two ends. CDR1 SNHLY and CDR2 FYNNEI come from the germline V gene. This CDR3 comprises 11 residues. CDR3 nucleotides: TGTGCCAGCAGCGAGAACTATGGCTACACCTTC. Residues: CASSENYGYTF.

To note about this clone: Distinct nucleotide sequences in the sample also encode this CDR3. The chain joins TRBV7-9 to TRBJ2-7, with 7 bases identical to TRBD2. Germline assignment: CDR1 SEHNR and CDR2 FQNEAQ (reference sequence). V trimming: 1 base; J trimming: 1 base; junction bases outside the gene matches: 1. This CDR3 spans 14 amino acids. As DNA, the CDR3 is TGTGCCAGCAGCTTAGGGGGAGGGTCCTACGAGCAGTACTTC. This codes for CASSLGGGSYEQYF.

This clone has just a few counts. The J gene is TRBJ2-1, the V gene TRBV4-1, with 8 bases identical to TRBD2. Trimming removed 2 bases from V and 3 bases from J; junction bases left unmatched: 3. Germline V CDR1 and CDR2: MGHRA, YSYEKL. This CDR3 comprises 15 residues. DNA of the CDR3: TGCGCCAGCAGCCAATCAGCGGGGGACTACAATGAGCAGTTCTTC. As protein: CASSQSAGDYNEQFF.

The chain couples TRBV16 to TRBJ1-1; D uncertain. The CDR3 totals 11 residues. The germline CDR1 and CDR2 sequences are KGHSY and FQNENV. The V end lost 3 bases, the J end lost 6 bases, and 5 bases lay between the germline ends. DNA for the CDR3: TGTGCCAGCAGCCACTACGCTGAAGCTTTCTTT. Encoded protein: CASSHYAEAFF.

This sequence joins TRBV6-6 and TRBJ1-6; D is unresolved. Trimming cost V 4 bases and J 6 bases, with 10 bases left between them. CDR1 and CDR2 from the germline V gene are MNHNY and SVGAGI (reference sequence). The CDR3 has 14 residues. The CDR3 is CASSFHIGNSPLHF. The CDR3 DNA reads TGTGCCAGCAGTTTCCATATCGGTAATTCACCCCTCCACTTT.

V and J are TRBV9 and TRBJ2-7; 10 bases are a match to TRBD1. Germline V gene data show CDR1 as SGDLS and CDR2 as YYNGEE. Trimming cost V 4 bases and J 2 bases; bases outside gene matches: 6. The CDR3 is 15 residues long. DNA for the CDR3: TGTGCCAGCAGCCCGACAGGGACAGGGGCCTACGAGCAGTACTTC. Amino acids: CASSPTGTGAYEQYF.

This clone was observed a few times. The genes are TRBV5-4 and TRBJ2-5; the match to TRBD2 covers 9 bases. CDR1 is SGHNT, CDR2 YYREEE, per germline (reference sequence). The ends lost 4 bases at V and 1 base at J; junction bases unmatched: 8. There are 16 residues in the CDR3. DNA for the CDR3: TGTGCCAGCAGCCTGTCGCTAGCGGGGTCCCAAGAGACCCAGTACTTC. Translation gives CASSLSLAGSQETQYF.

The chain combines TRBV5-6 with TRBJ1-2, with D uncertain. Germline V CDR1 and CDR2: SGHDT, YYEEEE. The CDR3 length is 12 residues. Deletions cut 2 bases from V and 8 bases from J, with 10 bases between. The CDR3 reads CASSFLLFGYTF. DNA for the CDR3: TGTGCCAGCAGCTTCCTCCTATTCGGCTACACCTTC.

The chain has TRBV28 and TRBJ2-4; D is ambiguous. CDR1 and CDR2 (germline): MDHEN, SYDVKM. V shed 5 bases and J shed 8 bases, with 10 bases lying between them. The CDR3 extends over 12 amino acids. CDR3 coding DNA: TGTGCCAGCAGTACCCGACGGGACATTCAGTACTTC. Protein product: CASSTRRDIQYF.

V is TRBV18 and J is TRBJ2-7; D may be TRBD2 (6 bases). V was trimmed by 4 bases and J by 3 bases, leaving 13 bases between them. The CDR3 runs 14 residues. Germline V gives CDR1 KGHSH, CDR2 LQKENI. CDR3 sequence: CASSHRDSRYEQYF. The CDR3 region has the DNA TGTGCCAGCTCACACCGGGACTCCCGCTACGAGCAGTACTTC.

The rearrangement joins TRBV10-3 to TRBJ2-7; tentatively, D is TRBD1 (6 bases). This CDR3 comprises 13 residues. Germline values: CDR1 ENHRY, CDR2 SYGVKD. The V end lost 6 bases, the J end lost 5 bases, and 14 bases lay between the germline ends. CDR3 bases: TGTGCCATCAGGGGTCAGGGGTCGGACGAGCAGTACTTC. Its protein product is CAIRGQGSDEQYF.

The V call is TRBV7-9, the J call TRBJ2-5, with 8 bases matching TRBD2. The CDR3 extends over 17 amino acids. The germline CDR1 and CDR2 sequences are SEHNR and FQNEAQ (reference sequence). Trimming took 1 base from V and 1 from J; bases not matched to a gene: 8. CDR3 DNA sequence: TGTGCCAGCAGCTTAGGAGTTATCGGGGGGGGCCAAGAGACCCAGTACTTC. Protein sequence: CASSLGVIGGGQETQYF.

This rearrangement joins TRBV27 to TRBJ2-7; TRBD1 agrees at 7 bases. Trimming took 4 bases from V and 2 from J; bases not matched to a gene: 5. This CDR3 is built from 14 residues. The germline V gene encodes CDR1 MNHEY and CDR2 SMNVEV (reference sequence). CDR3: CASSSWGQTYEQYF. CDR3 bases: TGTGCCAGCAGTTCATGGGGACAGACCTACGAGCAGTACTTC.

V usage is TRBV7-3 and J usage is TRBJ2-3; tentative D call: TRBD2 (5 bases). This CDR3 is built from 15 residues. CDR1 and CDR2 (germline): SGHTA, FQGTGA. Trimming removed 6 bases at V and 3 bases at J, with 16 bases between. CDR3 in DNA: TGTGCCAGCAGAAAAGGCATTTTAGCGACAGATACGCAGTATTTT. Amino acid sequence: CASRKGILATDTQYF.

V and J are TRBV18 and TRBJ2-1; D possibly corresponds to TRBD1 (6 bases). The length of the CDR3 is 13 residues. Trimming shortened V by 3 bases and J by 5 bases, and 8 bases separated the two germline ends. Germline CDR1 is KGHSH and CDR2 is LQKENI. CDR3: CASSPTGHNEQFF. The CDR3 nucleotides are TGTGCCAGCTCACCCACAGGGCACAATGAGCAGTTCTTC.

V gene TRBV18 combines with J gene TRBJ1-1; tentative D call: TRBD1 (6 bases). Germline CDR1 reads KGHSH; CDR2 reads LQKENI. V lost 2 bases and J 3 bases, leaving 13 bases between the germline ends. The CDR3 runs to 15 residues. Here the CDR3 DNA reads TGTGCCAGCTCACCATATGGGGGGGGCGACACTGAAGCTTTCTTT. Translating it yields CASSPYGGGDTEAFF.

The chain is built from TRBV7-2 and TRBJ2-3; 12 nucleotides line up with TRBD2. Per germline, CDR1 SGHTA and CDR2 FQGNSA. This CDR3 is 16 amino acids long. V lost 4 bases to trimming and J lost 1 base; unmatched junction nucleotides: 3. The CDR3 is CASSWTSGVGTDTQYF. The CDR3 bases are TGTGCCAGCAGCTGGACTAGCGGGGTGGGCACAGATACGCAGTATTTT.